What follows are 28 T cell receptor beta chains derived from one specimen sequenced in a study of OX40 agonist ivuxolimab in advanced cancers. The library was made by the immunoSEQ multiplex PCR assay. TCRdb mirrors the immuneACCESS table, restricted to in-frame sequences. Some clones are absent from its copies; in checked studies, under half trace to an unresolved V gene, and the reason for the others is unknown. For this sample the table gives approximately 90,000 clones, of which more than 85% were detected only once. The ten most abundant clones make up 2% to 3% of the sample. The sequenced sample was CD4+ or CD8+ T cells sorted from blood, obtained in a trial of the OX40 agonist ivuxolimab. All receptors come from an adult with an advanced solid tumor such as melanoma, head and neck, liver or kidney cancer.

This clone has just one count. The CDR3 loop is CASSQDGLAGVSGELFF. DNA for the CDR3: TGTGCCAGCAGCCAAGACGGGCTAGCGGGAGTCTCCGGGGAGCTGTTTTTT. V usage is TRBV4-2 and J usage is TRBJ2-2; 10 bases agree with TRBD2. The CDR3 contains 17 residues. Germline trimming cut 0 bases from V and 6 bases from J; bases unmatched to any gene: 7. Per germline, CDR1 LGHNA and CDR2 YNFKEQ.

This chain joins TRBV19 and TRBJ2-3; 8 bases are a match to TRBD1. V lost 4 bases and J lost 3; bases outside the gene matches: 9. The length of the CDR3 is 16 residues. Per the germline V gene, CDR1 is LNHDA and CDR2 is SQIVND (reference sequence). CDR3 loop: CASSSPGQVRTDTQYF. The CDR3 DNA sequence: TGTGCCAGTAGTAGCCCGGGACAGGTTCGAACAGATACGCAGTATTTT.

The chain combines TRBV7-2 with TRBJ2-1; 11 nucleotides line up with TRBD2. This CDR3 is built from 15 residues. Germline V CDR1 and CDR2: SGHTA, FQGNSA. With V trimmed by 0 bases and J by 8 bases, 3 bases remained unmatched. The CDR3 DNA is TGTGCCAGCAGCTTAGCTAGCGGGAGGGTAGATGAGCAGTTCTTC. It encodes CASSLASGRVDEQFF.

This sequence joins TRBV6-1 and TRBJ1-4, with D perhaps TRBD1 (6 bases). Germline lookup yields CDR1 MNHNS and CDR2 SASEGT. The germline V and J ends were trimmed by 6 bases and 8 bases, with 16 bases remaining between them. CDR3 length: 14 amino acids. The CDR3 reads CASRETGGREKLFF. Here the CDR3 DNA reads TGTGCCAGCAGGGAGACCGGGGGCCGGGAAAAACTGTTTTTT.

The V gene is TRBV2, the J gene TRBJ2-7; 7 bases map to TRBD1. This CDR3 region has 13 residues. With V trimmed by 10 bases and J by 4 bases, 10 bases remained unmatched. Germline V gene sequence: CDR1 SNHLY, CDR2 FYNNEI. This chain's CDR3 is CATLRDRSYEQYF. The CDR3, as DNA: TGTGCCACCCTCCGGGACAGATCGTACGAGCAGTACTTC.

This chain joins TRBV5-6 and TRBJ1-2, with 9 bases that match TRBD1. Germline V CDR1 and CDR2: SGHDT, YYEEEE. The length of the CDR3 is 16 residues. V lost 4 bases, J lost 6 bases, and 13 bases stayed unmatched. CDR3 DNA sequence: TGTGCCAGCAGCACAATCCGGGACAGGGATAAGGATGGCTACACCTTC. Translation: CASSTIRDRDKDGYTF.

This clone has just one count. The chain links TRBV7-9 to TRBJ1-2, with D possibly matching TRBD1 (5 bases). Per the germline V gene, CDR1 is SEHNR and CDR2 is FQNEAQ (reference sequence). The V and J ends lost 5 bases and 1 base respectively, with 17 bases between them. The CDR3 is 16 amino acids. For the CDR3, the DNA is TGTGCCAGCAGCGGGACGGGCTTCCAACTTAACTATGGCTACACCTTC. Translating it yields CASSGTGFQLNYGYTF.

The CDR3 DNA reads TGTGCCAGCTCACCACTAGCGGGGCCCATGACTGAGCAGTTCTTC. It codes for CASSPLAGPMTEQFF. The V call is TRBV18, the J call TRBJ2-1; 8 positions match TRBD2. The CDR3 totals 15 residues. V was pared by 1 base and J by 9 bases, with 8 bases of the junction left unmatched. The germline V gene encodes CDR1 KGHSH and CDR2 LQKENI.

The rearrangement joins TRBV5-1 to TRBJ2-7; D gene ambiguous. Germline assignment: CDR1 SGHRS and CDR2 YFSETQ. Trimming shortened V by 1 base and J by 0 bases, and 17 bases separated the two germline ends. CDR3 length: 17 amino acids. CDR3 nucleotide sequence: TGCGCCAGCAGCTTGTTGCCGTCTTACTTGAGCTCCTACGAGCAGTACTTC. It codes for CASSLLPSYLSSYEQYF. Full variable domain (outside the CDR3, taken from reference TRBV5-1 and TRBJ2-7): KAGVTQTPRYLIKTRGQQVTLSCSPISGHRSVSWYQQTPGQGLQFLFEYFSETQRNKGNFPGRFSGRQFSNSRSEMNVSTLELGDSALYLCASSLLPSYLSSYEQYFGPGTRLTVT.

The chain has TRBV5-1 and TRBJ2-6; D not resolved. Germline values: CDR1 SGHRS, CDR2 YFSETQ. The CDR3 contains 15 residues. Trimming stripped 0 bases from V and 0 bases from J, with 4 bases between. The CDR3 DNA reads as TGCGCCAGCAGCTTGGACCCCTCTGGGGCCAACGTCCTGACTTTC. Translated, it gives CASSLDPSGANVLTF.

This chain joins TRBV10-1 and TRBJ2-5, with 8 bases aligning to TRBD1. Losses at the gene ends were 3 bases for V and 5 bases for J; bases not matched to a gene: 2. CDR1 and CDR2 (germline): WNHNN, SYGVQD (reference sequence). The CDR3 is made up of 13 amino acids. CDR3: CASSETGGETQYF. CDR3 in DNA: TGCGCCAGCAGTGAAACAGGGGGGGAGACCCAGTACTTC.

The chain carries TRBV5-1 and TRBJ2-1; TRBD1 matches 9 bases. Trimming cost V 6 bases and J 6 bases; bases outside gene matches: 4. CDR1 is SGHRS and CDR2 is YFSETQ in the germline V gene. The CDR3 spans 13 residues. CDR3 sequence (DNA): TGCGCCAGCACTGCGACAGGGGGCAATGAGCAGTTCTTC. Its protein is CASTATGGNEQFF.

This chain connects TRBV28 to TRBJ1-1, with 8 nucleotides matching TRBD1. This CDR3 comprises 15 residues. Germline V gives CDR1 MDHEN, CDR2 SYDVKM. V gave up 6 bases and J gave up 4 bases; unmatched junction bases: 10. The CDR3 loop reads CASSVTGGRGTEAFF. The CDR3 coding sequence is TGTGCCAGCAGCGTCACAGGGGGTCGGGGCACTGAAGCTTTCTTT.

The rearrangement joins TRBV30 to TRBJ2-7; a possible D gene is TRBD2 (5 bases). This CDR3 spans 12 amino acids. Germline CDR1 and CDR2: GTSNPN and SVGIG (reference sequence). The V and J ends lost 0 bases and 6 bases respectively, with 9 bases between them. The CDR3 DNA reads TGTGCCTGGAGTGTACCGGCGGGCGAGCAGTACTTC. It encodes CAWSVPAGEQYF.

The genes are TRBV9 and TRBJ2-7; D gene unclear. The V and J ends lost 0 bases and 2 bases respectively, with 9 bases between them. This CDR3 is 14 amino acids long. The germline V gene has CDR1 SGDLS and CDR2 YYNGEE. For the CDR3, the DNA is TGTGCCAGCAGCGTAGGGGTGGAAACCTACGAGCAGTACTTC. Translation: CASSVGVETYEQYF.

The rearrangement links TRBV5-4 to TRBJ2-5, with 10 bases aligning to TRBD1. V gave up 2 bases and J gave up 6 bases; unmatched junction bases: 7. The CDR3 extends over 15 amino acids. Germline-derived CDR1 and CDR2 are SGHNT and YYREEE (reference sequence). This CDR3 reads CASSFGDRGSKTQYF. DNA for the CDR3: TGTGCCAGCAGCTTCGGGGACAGGGGATCAAAGACCCAGTACTTC.

V gene TRBV19 combines with J gene TRBJ2-7; TRBD2 might be the D (6 bases). The CDR3 contains 14 residues. Per the germline V gene, CDR1 is LNHDA and CDR2 is SQIVND (reference sequence). Trimming cost V 4 bases and J 3 bases, with 13 bases left between them. CDR3 nucleotides: TGTGCCAGTAGTAACGGGGGAATTTACTACGAGCAGTACTTC. Its protein product is CASSNGGIYYEQYF.

This clone was detected only once. The J gene is TRBJ1-1, the V gene TRBV10-3; the D gene is possibly TRBD1 (5 bases). There are 14 residues in the CDR3. The V gene's germline CDR1 is ENHRY and CDR2 SYGVKD. Trimming left V 7 bases short and J 0 bases short, with 12 bases between. This CDR3 is CAIMRDPLNTEAFF. The CDR3 bases are TGTGCCATCATGAGGGACCCATTGAACACTGAAGCTTTCTTT.

The rearrangement links TRBV5-1 to TRBJ2-7, with TRBD2 matching over 9 bases. This CDR3 region has 15 residues. Germline V gene sequence: CDR1 SGHRS, CDR2 YFSETQ. Losses at the gene ends were 0 bases for V and 2 bases for J; bases not matched to a gene: 3. The CDR3 coding sequence is TGCGCCAGCAGCTTGGAGGCGGGAGGGCCCTACGAGCAGTACTTC. This codes for CASSLEAGGPYEQYF.

This clone was seen a handful of times. V usage is TRBV7-9 and J usage is TRBJ1-5; D unresolved. The length of the CDR3 is 14 residues. Germline V gives CDR1 SEHNR, CDR2 FQNEAQ (reference sequence). Trimming cost V 5 bases and J 0 bases, with 8 bases left between them. The DNA of the CDR3 is TGTGCCAGCAGCGGGCAAGGTAGCAATCAGCCCCAGCATTTT. Encoded protein: CASSGQGSNQPQHF.

The chain uses TRBV2 and TRBJ1-2; perhaps TRBD1 as D (5 bases). Between the trimmed V and J ends, which lost 5 bases and 2 bases, there was a span of 9 bases. This CDR3 is built from 13 residues. From germline, CDR1 is SNHLY and CDR2 FYNNEI. The CDR3 here is CASSYQGNYGYTF. Here the CDR3 DNA reads TGTGCCAGCAGTTATCAGGGAAACTATGGCTACACCTTC.

The chain recombines TRBV6-5 with TRBJ2-1; 7 nucleotides agree with TRBD1. J gave up 2 bases and V 4 bases, and 5 bases lay outside the gene matches. The length of the CDR3 is 15 residues. Germline lookup yields CDR1 MNHEY and CDR2 SVGAGI. DNA for the CDR3: TGTGCCAGCAGTTCACAGGGGAAGACCTACAATGAGCAGTTCTTC. The encoded protein is CASSSQGKTYNEQFF.

V and J are TRBV7-9 and TRBJ2-1; the match to TRBD1 covers 7 bases. CDR1 is SEHNR, CDR2 FQNEAQ, per germline (reference sequence). The CDR3 contains 13 residues. V was pared by 1 base and J by 8 bases, with 2 bases of the junction left unmatched. CDR3 nucleotide sequence: TGTGCCAGCAGCTTAGACCAGGGGGATGAGCAGTTCTTC. It encodes CASSLDQGDEQFF.

This clone turned up a few times. This chain uses TRBV30 with TRBJ1-1; 7 positions match TRBD1. Germline CDR1 GTSNPN, CDR2 SVGIG (reference sequence). V gave up 3 bases and J gave up 5 bases; unmatched junction bases: 6. The length of the CDR3 is 13 residues. The CDR3: CAWRQGGATEAFF. CDR3 DNA: TGTGCCTGGAGGCAGGGGGGTGCGACTGAAGCTTTCTTT.

The chain employs TRBV27 and TRBJ2-4; D possibly uses TRBD1 or TRBD2 (5 bases each). Germline-derived CDR1 and CDR2 are MNHEY and SMNVEV (reference sequence). V lost 8 bases to trimming and J lost 0 bases, with 17 bases between them. The CDR3 runs to 16 residues. The CDR3 DNA reads TGTGCCAGCGGCTCCGGGGACCTCCTAGCCAAAAACATTCAGTACTTC. It encodes CASGSGDLLAKNIQYF.

The chain uses TRBV10-1 and TRBJ2-2; TRBD1 is a possible D gene (5 bases). The CDR3 length is 11 residues. CDR1 is WNHNN, CDR2 SYGVQD, per germline (reference sequence). The V end was cut by 8 bases, the J end by 8 bases, with 9 bases between. CDR3 in DNA: TGCGCCAGCTCAGCAGGGGGGGAGCTGTTTTTT. It codes for CASSAGGELFF.

V and J are TRBV28 and TRBJ1-2; TRBD1 is a possible D gene (5 bases). V lost 4 bases and J 7 bases, leaving 10 bases between the germline ends. From germline, CDR1 is MDHEN and CDR2 SYDVKM. This CDR3 has 12 residues. CDR3 DNA: TGTGCCAGCAGTTCCCTTGGGGGTGGCTACACCTTC. This codes for CASSSLGGGYTF.

V is TRBV9 and J is TRBJ2-5; 7 bases line up with TRBD2. J was trimmed by 1 base and V by 3 bases; bases with no gene match: 3. The CDR3 contains 14 residues. Per the germline V gene, CDR1 is SGDLS and CDR2 is YYNGEE. The CDR3 nucleotides are TGTGCCAGCAGCGCCTCTAGCGGCCAAGAGACCCAGTACTTC. Protein sequence: CASSASSGQETQYF.